This T cell receptor (beta chain) was sequenced during a study of beta chain features in type 1 diabetes. For the study at large: Patients shared similar age, gender and cell yields with healthy donors. General study results and limits: In the patient group, naive, central memory and Treg TCRB repertoires seemed more alike than in the healthy donor group.

This CDR3 is built from 14 residues. Germline V gene data show CDR1 as SGHTA and CDR2 as FQGNSA. Trimming cost V 3 bases and J 0 bases, with 6 bases left between them. A CD45RO/CCR7/CD25/CD127/CD95/CD27 panel sorted naive, central memory, regulatory and stem cell-like memory CD4+ cells. A note on this clone: Its antigen is currently unknown.

Reverse transcribing all isolated RNA meant expressed TCRB transcripts were sequenced. Sequencing used immunoSEQ multiplex PCR; TCRdb keeps in-frame clones, though not all of them. Counted here are 35,000 to 50,000 clones, approximately 48% occurring once; the ten biggest clones make up 0.2% to 0.3%. This TCR was recovered from a woman in her twenties or thirties in good health. The chain carries TRBV7-2 and TRBJ1-3; D gene ambiguous. Sequenced input: stem cell memory CD4+ T cells from blood. In DNA form, the CDR3 reads TGTGCCAGCAGCTTGGGGAGCTCTGGAAACACCATATATTTT. Amino acid sequence: CASSLGSSGNTIYF.